This TCR beta chain emerged from a study of blood T cell repertoires in COVID-19. In the authors' methods: Nucleated cell number was recorded as an estimate derived from reference gene primer amplification. The protocol was immunoSEQ multiplex PCR, while the TCRdb copy is restricted to in-frame clones and leaves out a portion. V and J calls plus clone size are reproduced from that table; the DNA served to infer D and trimming. The repertoire holds 150,000 to 200,000 clones, with 85% as singletons. This clone was recorded at least ten times. At one end, the junction sequence differs from germline, possibly due to a read error. The TCR was taken from a human donor with acute or convalescent COVID-19. The donor label of this sample is uncertain. The sequenced material came from peripheral blood.

CDR3 residues: CASSQRSSHTF. The CDR3 bases are TGTGCCAGCAGCCAAAGGAGTTCGCATACTTTC. The gene calls are TRBV3-1 (or the pseudogene TRBV3-2) and TRBJ1-2; D is undetermined. Germline V gene lookup returns CDR1 LGHDT and CDR2 YNNKEL (reference sequence). The CDR3 covers 11 residues.